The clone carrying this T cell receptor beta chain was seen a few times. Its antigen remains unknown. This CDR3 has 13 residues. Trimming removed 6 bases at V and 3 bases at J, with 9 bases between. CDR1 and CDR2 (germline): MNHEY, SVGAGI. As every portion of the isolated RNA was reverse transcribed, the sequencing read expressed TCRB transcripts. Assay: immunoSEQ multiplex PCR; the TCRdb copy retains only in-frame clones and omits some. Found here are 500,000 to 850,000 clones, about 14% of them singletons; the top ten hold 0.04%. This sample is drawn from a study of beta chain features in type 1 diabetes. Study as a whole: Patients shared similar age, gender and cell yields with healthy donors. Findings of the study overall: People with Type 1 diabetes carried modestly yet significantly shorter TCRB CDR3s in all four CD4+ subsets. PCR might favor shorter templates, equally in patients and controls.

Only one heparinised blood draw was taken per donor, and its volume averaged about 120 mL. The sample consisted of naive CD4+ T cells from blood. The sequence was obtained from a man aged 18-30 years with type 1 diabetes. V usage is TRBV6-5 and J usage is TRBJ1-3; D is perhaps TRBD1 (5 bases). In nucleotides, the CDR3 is TGTGCCAGCAGGATGACAGTTGGAAACACCATATATTTT. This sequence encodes CASRMTVGNTIYF.